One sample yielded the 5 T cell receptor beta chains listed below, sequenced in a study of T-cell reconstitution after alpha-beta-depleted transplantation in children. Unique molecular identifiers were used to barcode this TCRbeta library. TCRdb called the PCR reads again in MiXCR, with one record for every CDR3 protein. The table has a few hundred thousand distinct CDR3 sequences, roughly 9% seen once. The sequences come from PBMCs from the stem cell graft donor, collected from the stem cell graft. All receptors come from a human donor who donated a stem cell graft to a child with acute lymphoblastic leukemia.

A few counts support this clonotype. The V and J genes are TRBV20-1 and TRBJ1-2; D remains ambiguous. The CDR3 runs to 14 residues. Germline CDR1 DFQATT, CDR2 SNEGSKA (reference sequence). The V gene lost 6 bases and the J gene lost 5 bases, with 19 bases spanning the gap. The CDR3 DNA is TGCAGTGCCCGCTTTACAACAGCGGGATATGGCTACACCTTC. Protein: CSARFTTAGYGYTF.

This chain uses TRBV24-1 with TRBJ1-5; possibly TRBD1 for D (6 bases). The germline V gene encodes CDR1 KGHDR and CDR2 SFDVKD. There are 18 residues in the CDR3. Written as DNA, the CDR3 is TGTGGGGCCAGTGACCGTTACCACCGGGACAAGAGCAATCAGCCCCAGCATTTT. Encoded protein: CGASDRYHRDKSNQPQHF.

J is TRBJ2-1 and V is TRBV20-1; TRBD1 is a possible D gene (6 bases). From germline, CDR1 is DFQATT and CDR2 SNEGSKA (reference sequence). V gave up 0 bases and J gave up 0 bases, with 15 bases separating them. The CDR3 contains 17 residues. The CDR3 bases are TGCAGTGCTAGAGATTCAGGGGCCACCAGCTCCTACAATGAGCAGTTCTTC. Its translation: CSARDSGATSSYNEQFF.

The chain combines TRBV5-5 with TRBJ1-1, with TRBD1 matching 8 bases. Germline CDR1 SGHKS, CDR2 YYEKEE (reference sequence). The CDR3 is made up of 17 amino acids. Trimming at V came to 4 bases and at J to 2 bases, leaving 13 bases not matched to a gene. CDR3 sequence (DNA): TGTGCCAGCAGCCCTCGGACAGGGAGGCCCTTAAACACTGAAGCTTTCTTT. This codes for CASSPRTGRPLNTEAFF.

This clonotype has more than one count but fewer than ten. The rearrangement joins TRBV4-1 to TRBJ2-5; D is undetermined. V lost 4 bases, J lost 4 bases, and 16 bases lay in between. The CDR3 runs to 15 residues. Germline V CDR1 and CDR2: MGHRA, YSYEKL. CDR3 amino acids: CASSPLSDLLETQYF. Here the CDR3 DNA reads TGCGCCAGCAGCCCCCTTTCGGACCTTCTAGAGACCCAGTACTTC.